The 20 T cell receptor beta chains in this list originate from one sample, sequenced in a study of T-cell memory formation after mild COVID-19. TCRdb reanalysed the 5' RACE reads using MiXCR and keeps one entry per CDR3 protein. The table records nearly 110,000 distinct CDR3 sequences, over 15% of them present only once. Sequenced input: PBMCs or a T cell subset sorted from them (not recorded which). These receptors all stem from an adult woman who had mild COVID-19 (a few samples of this study predate the infection). Cell type and time point are not known.

This clonotype was found a few times. The chain has TRBV7-6 and TRBJ1-1; the match to TRBD1 covers 9 bases. This CDR3 region has 14 residues. The V gene's germline CDR1 is SGHVS and CDR2 FNYEAQ. The V gene end was trimmed by 4 bases and the J gene end by 4 bases; junction bases not matched to a gene: 4. The CDR3: CASSSTGGITEAFF. The CDR3, as DNA: TGTGCCAGCAGCTCCACAGGGGGCATCACTGAAGCTTTCTTT. Supplemented by reference TRBV7-6 and TRBJ1-1, the full variable domain reads GAGVSQSPRYKVTKRGQDVALRCDPISGHVSLYWYRQALGQGPEFLTYFNYEAQQDKSGLPNDRFSAERPEGSISTLTIQRTEQRDSAMYRCASSSTGGITEAFFGQGTRLTVV.

This clonotype has more than one count but fewer than ten. The rearrangement joins TRBV4-1 to TRBJ2-5, with 11 bases aligning to TRBD1. Germline CDR1 reads MGHRA; CDR2 reads YSYEKL. The CDR3 runs to 15 residues. Unmatched junction bases numbered 5, after V lost 3 bases and J lost 5 bases. This CDR3 reads CASSHRTGGEETQYF. In nucleotides, the CDR3 is TGCGCCAGCAGCCATAGGACAGGGGGCGAGGAGACCCAGTACTTC.

The table lists this clonotype with many counts. The chain has TRBV14 and TRBJ2-7; TRBD2 agrees at 13 bases. Trimming cost V 5 bases and J 4 bases; bases outside gene matches: 5. There are 15 residues in the CDR3. Germline values: CDR1 SGHDN, CDR2 FVKESK. The CDR3 protein is CASSEGLAGVYEQYF. The CDR3 coding sequence is TGTGCCAGCAGCGAAGGACTAGCGGGAGTATACGAGCAGTACTTC.

The chain carries TRBV11-2 and TRBJ2-7; TRBD1 agrees at 7 bases. The J segment lost 9 bases and the V segment lost 5 bases, leaving 16 bases of the junction unmatched. Germline V gene sequence: CDR1 SGHAT, CDR2 FQNNGV. The CDR3 extends over 15 amino acids. The CDR3 protein is CASSLNGDSKPPQYF. As DNA, the CDR3 is TGTGCCAGCAGCCTGAACGGGGACAGTAAGCCGCCGCAGTACTTC.

V usage is TRBV7-9 and J usage is TRBJ2-7; D is ambiguous. Between the trimmed V and J ends, which lost 5 bases and 4 bases, there was a span of 15 bases. The CDR3 is made up of 14 amino acids. CDR1 is SEHNR, CDR2 FQNEAQ, per germline (reference sequence). The CDR3: CASSPPGRLYEQYF. The CDR3 DNA reads TGTGCCAGCAGCCCCCCGGGTCGGCTTTACGAGCAGTACTTC.

This chain uses TRBV9 with TRBJ2-1; D possibly corresponds to TRBD2 (7 bases). V lost 0 bases and J 8 bases, leaving 15 bases between the germline ends. This CDR3 is 15 amino acids long. CDR1 is SGDLS, CDR2 YYNGEE, per germline. CDR3 DNA: TGTGCCAGCAGCGTAGAGGGGGGGGGCCCCCATGAGCAGTTCTTC. Translated, it gives CASSVEGGGPHEQFF.

This clonotype was found a few times. J is TRBJ2-5 and V is TRBV29-1; maybe TRBD1 (5 bases). The V gene's germline CDR1 is SQVTM and CDR2 ANQGSEA. This CDR3 contains 12 residues. The ends were cut back, 1 base at V and 3 bases at J, with 6 bases in the middle. The CDR3: CSVEGTKETQYF. The CDR3 DNA reads TGCAGCGTTGAAGGGACAAAAGAGACCCAGTACTTC.

This chain links TRBV6-5 with TRBJ2-1; D remains unclear. The V end was cut by 2 bases, the J end by 8 bases, with 4 bases between. In germline, CDR1 is MNHEY, CDR2 SVGAGI. This CDR3 has 11 residues. The CDR3 DNA follows: TGTGCCAGCAGTTACGACTATGAGCAGTTCTTC. This codes for CASSYDYEQFF.

The rearrangement uses TRBV6-1 and TRBJ2-3, with 10 bases fitting TRBD2. The CDR3 is 16 residues long. CDR1 MNHNS and CDR2 SASEGT come from the germline V gene. Trimming cost V 3 bases and J 3 bases; bases outside gene matches: 6. CDR3 region: CASSDWVAGGTDTQYF. In DNA form, the CDR3 reads TGTGCCAGCAGTGATTGGGTAGCGGGGGGTACAGATACGCAGTATTTT.

The rearrangement links TRBV6-1 to TRBJ2-7, with D tentatively TRBD1 (6 bases). CDR1 and CDR2 (germline): MNHNS, SASEGT. V gave up 3 bases and J gave up 2 bases, with 14 bases separating them. This CDR3 spans 15 amino acids. CDR3 coding DNA: TGTGCCAGCAGTGATATGGGACATACCACCTACGAGCAGTACTTC. Amino acids: CASSDMGHTTYEQYF.

The chain recombines TRBV7-6 with TRBJ2-3, with 10 bases that match TRBD2. The CDR3 has 15 residues. The V and J ends lost 5 bases and 3 bases, in that order; junction bases with no gene match: 5. Germline CDR1 reads SGHVS; CDR2 reads FNYEAQ. CDR3 sequence: CASSPLAGRTDTQYF. For the CDR3, the DNA is TGTGCCAGCAGCCCACTAGCGGGAAGAACAGATACGCAGTATTTT.

The chain's CDR3 is CASSLSDSYEQYF. CDR3 nucleotides: TGTGCCAGCAGTTTATCGGACAGTTACGAGCAGTACTTC. The chain carries TRBV27 and TRBJ2-7; maybe TRBD1 (6 bases). Germline V gene sequence: CDR1 MNHEY, CDR2 SMNVEV (reference sequence). V shed 0 bases and J shed 4 bases, with 7 bases lying between them. The CDR3 spans 13 residues.

The chain couples TRBV15 to TRBJ1-4; D is perhaps TRBD1 (5 bases). Trimming cost V 3 bases and J 0 bases, with 20 bases left between them. The CDR3 covers 19 residues. Looked up from germline, CDR1 is LNHNV and CDR2 is YYDKDF (reference sequence). The CDR3 loop is CATSSSVAGRSATNEKLFF. The CDR3 DNA reads TGTGCCACCAGCAGTTCAGTTGCAGGGAGGAGTGCAACTAATGAAAAACTGTTTTTT.

In its sample, this clonotype was seen a few times. The chain employs TRBV23-1 and TRBJ2-1, with 8 bases that match TRBD2. TRBV23-1 is identified as an open reading frame with a role that is uncertain. The length of the CDR3 is 19 residues. J was trimmed by 0 bases and V by 4 bases; bases with no gene match: 14. The CDR3 nucleotides read TGCGCCAGCAGTCTACGGTTGAGTAGCGGGGCGAGCTCCTACAATGAGCAGTTCTTC. Translated: CASSLRLSSGASSYNEQFF.

J is TRBJ2-7 and V is TRBV7-2, with 7 bases that match TRBD2. Per the germline V gene, CDR1 is SGHTA and CDR2 is FQGNSA. The V and J ends lost 6 bases and 3 bases, in that order; junction bases with no gene match: 14. The CDR3 spans 16 residues. As DNA, the CDR3 is TGTGCCAGCAGTCAACTAGCGCCCATCCCCTTCTACGAGCAGTACTTC. Translated, it gives CASSQLAPIPFYEQYF.

This clonotype was picked up a small number of times. CDR3 in amino acids: CASSQGGGAYEQYF. CDR3 sequence (DNA): TGCGCCAGCAGCCAAGGAGGAGGGGCCTACGAGCAGTACTTC. The chain has TRBV4-3 and TRBJ2-7, with a weak D call TRBD2 (6 bases). The CDR3 runs to 14 residues. V lost 1 base, J lost 2 bases, and 9 bases lay in between. Germline values: CDR1 LGHNA, CDR2 YSLEER.

A few counts support this clonotype. V gene TRBV24-1 combines with J gene TRBJ2-3; a weak D match, TRBD1 (6 bases). Trimming removed 9 bases from V and 3 bases from J, with 12 bases in between. There are 13 residues in the CDR3. CDR1 and CDR2 (germline): KGHDR, SFDVKD. CDR3 in DNA: TGTGCCACCGGTTATGACAGGACAGATACGCAGTATTTT. This translates into CATGYDRTDTQYF.

The chain couples TRBV30 to TRBJ1-1; TRBD1 matches at 8 bases. The CDR3 length is 13 residues. CDR1 GTSNPN and CDR2 SVGIG come from the germline V gene (reference sequence). Trimming cost V 0 bases and J 4 bases; bases outside gene matches: 1. In DNA, the CDR3 is TGTGCCTGGAGTGTAACAGGGGGCACTGAAGCTTTCTTT. Amino acids: CAWSVTGGTEAFF.

This clonotype showed up just a few times. The rearrangement joins TRBV18 to TRBJ1-1; no firm D call. Trimming removed 4 bases at V and 1 base at J, with 7 bases between. This CDR3 spans 13 amino acids. Germline V gene sequence: CDR1 KGHSH, CDR2 LQKENI. The CDR3 here is CASSLYTNTEAFF. The DNA of the CDR3 is TGTGCCAGCTCACTCTACACGAACACTGAAGCTTTCTTT.

This clonotype was found many times. This sequence joins TRBV4-1 and TRBJ2-1; D might be TRBD1 or TRBD2, each matching 6 bases. This CDR3 is built from 12 residues. The V gene's germline CDR1 is MGHRA and CDR2 YSYEKL. The V end was cut by 0 bases, the J end by 10 bases, with 7 bases between. CDR3 bases: TGCGCCAGCAGCCAAGACGGGGGCGAGCAGTTCTTC. This gives the protein CASSQDGGEQFF.